The T cell receptor beta chain described here comes from a study of T-cell reconstitution after alpha-beta-depleted transplantation in children. Study-level results: Surviving recipient T cells and intrathymic progenitors accounted for some patients' high TCRbeta diversity at day 60. Alpha-beta T cells about two months after transplant reportedly derived from several hundred expanded graft clones. At one year after transplant, newly produced T cells mostly accounted for T-cell counts and diversity.

Molecular barcoding with unique molecular identifiers was used for the TCRbeta library. TCRdb recomputed calls from the PCR reads with MiXCR, one row per CDR3 protein. Among about 78,000 distinct CDR3 sequences listed, less than 15% were seen once. Concerning this clonotype itself: Its target is unknown.

The TCR originated in a male patient aged 2-15 years who had a stem cell transplant for acute lymphoblastic leukemia, so the T cells may come from the graft donor. Specimen: PBMCs, mostly from graft donor cells, collected 180 days after TCRalphabeta/CD19-depleted stem cell transplant.

The DNA of the CDR3 is TGTGCCGGCTCGGACCGAGTCTCCTACGAGCAGTACTTC. Translating it yields CAGSDRVSYEQYF. This chain links TRBV2 with TRBJ2-7; D is uncertain. The germline V gene has CDR1 SNHLY and CDR2 FYNNEI. Trimming took 11 bases from V and 0 from J, leaving 14 bases between them. The CDR3 runs to 13 residues.